This entry lists 16 T cell receptor beta chains sequenced from one sample in a study of OX40 agonist ivuxolimab in advanced cancers. Produced via immunoSEQ multiplex PCR; TCRdb's table is partial and in-frame only. The sample lists 42,000 or so clones; about 86% were seen once. The sequencing used CD4+ or CD8+ T cells sorted from blood, collected in a trial of the OX40 agonist ivuxolimab. The receptor set was obtained from an adult with an advanced solid tumor such as melanoma, head and neck, liver or kidney cancer.

The V gene is TRBV5-1, the J gene TRBJ2-7; D could derive from TRBD1 or TRBD2 (6 bases each). The CDR3 spans 14 residues. V was shortened by 4 bases and J by 3 bases, with 14 bases between the two germline ends. The germline gives CDR1 SGHRS, CDR2 YFSETQ. The CDR3 bases are TGCGCCAGCAGCCTGGGTAGGGGGGTCTACGAGCAGTACTTC. Its protein product is CASSLGRGVYEQYF.

The V gene is TRBV2, the J gene TRBJ2-7; D is undetermined. Germline V gene lookup returns CDR1 SNHLY and CDR2 FYNNEI. This CDR3 region has 11 residues. V lost 5 bases, J lost 2 bases, and 4 bases lay in between. The CDR3 reads CASSMTYEQYV. CDR3 sequence (DNA): TGTGCCAGCAGTATGACCTACGAGCAGTACGTC.

The rearrangement links TRBV12-5 to TRBJ1-6; D gene uncertain. The CDR3 has 15 residues. V dropped 1 base and J dropped 7 bases, with 11 bases sitting between them. Germline V gene data show CDR1 as LGHNT and CDR2 as FRNRAP. CDR3 nucleotide sequence: TGTGCTAGTGGTTTGGCCCAGGTGGTAAATTCACCCCTCCACTTT. This translates into CASGLAQVVNSPLHF.

The chain has TRBV10-2 and TRBJ1-2; D gene uncertain. The germline V gene has CDR1 WSHSY and CDR2 SAAADI. The length of the CDR3 is 17 residues. V was cut by 2 bases and J by 0 bases, with 16 bases left in between. In nucleotides, the CDR3 is TGCGCCAGCAGTGAGAGCCAGCTTAAAAATCCTAACTATGGCTACACCTTC. Encoded protein: CASSESQLKNPNYGYTF.

The chain combines TRBV25-1 with TRBJ1-1; no clear D gene. The CDR3 is 13 amino acids. V was clipped by 3 bases and J by 3 bases, with 8 bases between them. Looked up from germline, CDR1 is MGHDK and CDR2 is SYGVNS. The CDR3 coding sequence is TGTGCCAGCAGTGATTGGGCATACACTGAAGCTTTCTTT. Translation gives CASSDWAYTEAFF.

This rearrangement joins TRBV19 to TRBJ1-5; 7 positions match TRBD1. CDR3 length: 14 residues. V shed 7 bases, J shed 3 bases, and the junction held 6 bases outside the gene matches. Germline V lookup: CDR1 LNHDA, CDR2 SQIVND (reference sequence). CDR3 amino acids: CASTNRGYNQPQHF. The CDR3 nucleotides read TGTGCCAGTACCAACAGGGGTTACAATCAGCCCCAGCATTTT.

This clone occurred a few times. The chain joins TRBV6-5 to TRBJ2-7; 9 bases fit TRBD1. Trimming cost V 2 bases and J 3 bases; bases outside gene matches: 5. Germline CDR1 and CDR2: MNHEY and SVGAGI. The CDR3 contains 15 residues. CDR3 sequence: CASSYAAGQGYEQYF. The CDR3 DNA reads as TGTGCCAGCAGTTACGCTGCGGGACAGGGCTACGAGCAGTACTTC.

V and J are TRBV7-9 and TRBJ2-2; 11 bases map to TRBD2. CDR1 is SEHNR, CDR2 FQNEAQ, per germline (reference sequence). Germline trimming cut 2 bases from V and 4 bases from J; bases unmatched to any gene: 6. The CDR3 is 17 amino acids. The CDR3 DNA reads as TGTGCCAGCAGCTTATTAGCGGGGGGGCCTGGCACCGGGGAGCTGTTTTTT. Translating gives CASSLLAGGPGTGELFF.

The chain recombines TRBV20-1 with TRBJ1-2; D call uncertain. The CDR3 runs to 10 residues. The ends were cut back, 6 bases at V and 10 bases at J, with 12 bases in the middle. Germline V lookup: CDR1 DFQATT, CDR2 SNEGSKA (reference sequence). The CDR3 sequence is CSARAEYYTF. In DNA form, the CDR3 reads TGCAGTGCCCGGGCTGAATACTACACCTTC.

The chain carries TRBV7-9 and TRBJ1-1; 7 bases are shared with TRBD1. The CDR3 has 14 amino acids. The V gene's germline CDR1 is SEHNR and CDR2 FQNEAQ (reference sequence). The V and J ends lost 6 bases and 5 bases, in that order; junction bases with no gene match: 9. CDR3 DNA sequence: TGTGCCAGCAGAAAGACAGGGAAAGGGACTGAAGCTTTCTTT. It translates to CASRKTGKGTEAFF. The variable domain in full, completed from reference TRBV7-9 and TRBJ1-1, reads DTGVSQNPRHKITKRGQNVTFRCDPISEHNRLYWYRQTLGQGPEFLTYFQNEAQLEKSRLLSDRFSAERPKGSFSTLEIQRTEQGDSAMYLCASRKTGKGTEAFFGQGTRLTVV.

The chain couples TRBV19 to TRBJ2-1, with D tentatively TRBD1 or TRBD2 (5 bases each). Germline V gene sequence: CDR1 LNHDA, CDR2 SQIVND (reference sequence). The CDR3 length is 14 residues. V was pared by 6 bases and J by 4 bases, with 13 bases between. The CDR3 sequence: CASRWGRDYNEQFF. For the CDR3, the DNA is TGTGCCAGTAGATGGGGGAGAGATTACAATGAGCAGTTCTTC.

The gene calls are TRBV28 and TRBJ2-1; D perhaps matches TRBD2 (6 bases). The V and J ends lost 5 bases and 3 bases respectively, with 20 bases between them. The CDR3 length is 17 residues. The V gene's germline CDR1 is MDHEN and CDR2 SYDVKM. This CDR3 reads CASSALGGTLHYNEQFF. The DNA of the CDR3 is TGTGCCAGCAGTGCCCTCGGCGGGACCCTACACTACAATGAGCAGTTCTTC.

This rearrangement joins TRBV19 to TRBJ1-1; 10 bases agree with TRBD1. CDR3 length equals 17 residues. Germline CDR1 is LNHDA and CDR2 is SQIVND (reference sequence). Trimming at V came to 5 bases and at J to 0 bases, leaving 9 bases not matched to a gene. CDR3 sequence (DNA): TGTGCCAGTAGTGTGACAGGGGGCCTCACTCTGAACACTGAAGCTTTCTTT. It encodes CASSVTGGLTLNTEAFF.

The count of this clone is one. V gene TRBV19 combines with J gene TRBJ2-1; D remains unclear. The CDR3 is 16 amino acids. Germline-derived CDR1 and CDR2 are LNHDA and SQIVND (reference sequence). V dropped 3 bases and J dropped 0 bases, with 12 bases sitting between them. CDR3 amino acids: CASSITATLSYNEQFF. The DNA for the CDR3 is TGTGCCAGTAGTATTACGGCAACCCTCTCCTACAATGAGCAGTTCTTC.

The genes are TRBV4-3 and TRBJ1-2; D is unresolved. The CDR3 consists of 13 residues. In germline, CDR1 is LGHNA, CDR2 YSLEER. V dropped 0 bases and J dropped 10 bases, with 12 bases sitting between them. CDR3 in amino acids: CASSQDTGGDYTF. In nucleotides, the CDR3 is TGCGCCAGCAGCCAAGATACGGGTGGAGACTACACCTTC.

The chain couples TRBV7-9 to TRBJ2-5; 7 bases agree with TRBD1. The J call may be incorrect, as the DNA end agrees better with TRBJ2-7. The CDR3 has 14 amino acids. Germline CDR1 is SEHNR and CDR2 is FQNEAQ (reference sequence). The chain's CDR3 is CASGKTGSRYEQYF. CDR3 sequence (DNA): TGTGCCAGCGGGAAGACAGGGAGTCGGTACGAGCAGTACTTC.